The rows below give T cell receptor beta chains drawn from one sample of a study of blood T cells in healthy people across ages. MiXCR, applied by TCRdb to the 5' RACE reads, yields one record per CDR3 protein. Of more than 1,000,000 distinct CDR3 sequences listed, about 25% are singletons. The same sample was also studied in work on T cells of mothers and their children.

The sample taken for sequencing was blood. The receptors here all came from a girl aged 2 to 10 in good health. Both conserved end residues are part of each CDR3. Each record gives: V gene, CDR3 length, D gene, J gene, clone size, CDR3 DNA, CDR3 protein. The D gene is left open where the match is weak. Clone size appears in some rows only: once, few, many, or a class for an expanded clone.

TRBV28	17	TRBD1	TRBJ2-1	few	TGTGCCAGCAACAGGGGGTTCCCCCTTAGCTCCTACAATGAGCAGTTCTTC	CASNRGFPLSSYNEQFF
TRBV7-3	15	TRBD2	TRBJ2-1	-	TGTGCCAGCAGCTCTCCGGGACTAGCCGTCAATGAGCAGTTCTTC	CASSSPGLAVNEQFF
TRBV3-1	13	TRBD2	TRBJ2-4	few	TGTGCCAGCAGCCAAAGGACTAGAGCCATTCAGTACTTC	CASSQRTRAIQYF
TRBV5-1	13	-	TRBJ1-2	-	TGCGCCAGCAGCTCCGACGGGAGGGGTGGCTACACCTTC	CASSSDGRGGYTF
TRBV7-9	14	-	TRBJ2-7	few	TGTGCCAGCAGCAATAGAGACAGAAGCTACGAGCAGTACTTC	CASSNRDRSYEQYF
TRBV20-1	12	-	TRBJ1-2	-	TGCAGTGCTAGGGGGCAGGGATATGGCTACACCTTC	CSARGQGYGYTF
TRBV5-1	14	-	TRBJ1-1	-	TGCGCCAGCAGCTTCAGGATGAACGACGCTGAAGCTTTCTTT	CASSFRMNDAEAFF
TRBV14	15	TRBD1	TRBJ2-7	few	TGTGCCAGCAGCCAAGGAGGGGATACAGGGGGCGAGCAGTACTTC	CASSQGGDTGGEQYF
TRBV4-1	14	-	TRBJ1-3	few	TGCGCCAGCAGCCGAACGGAATCCGGAAACACCATATATTTT	CASSRTESGNTIYF
TRBV27	14	TRBD1	TRBJ2-7	-	TGTGCCAGCGCCCTCCGGGACAGATCATACGAGCAGTACTTC	CASALRDRSYEQYF
TRBV27	14	-	TRBJ1-2	few	TGTGCCAGCAGTATAACGGACAGTCCCTATGGCTACACCTTC	CASSITDSPYGYTF
TRBV29-1	14	-	TRBJ2-7	-	TGCAGCGTAAGTAACGCAGTCTGGCGCAACGAGCAGTACTTC	CSVSNAVWRNEQYF
TRBV10-3	12	TRBD1	TRBJ1-2	-	TGTGCCATTACCGGGACAGAAAATGGCTACACCTTC	CAITGTENGYTF
TRBV6-1	17	TRBD2	TRBJ2-3	-	TGTGCCAGCAGTGACAGTTCTAGCGGGAGACTCACAGATACGCAGTATTTT	CASSDSSSGRLTDTQYF
TRBV5-1	13	-	TRBJ2-3	-	TGCGCCAGCAGCTTGTATCCAACAGATACGCAGTATTTT	CASSLYPTDTQYF
TRBV2	13	TRBD1	TRBJ2-7	-	TGTGCCAGCAACCGGGACAGGGACTACGAGCAGTACTTC	CASNRDRDYEQYF
TRBV27	16	-	TRBJ2-3	-	TGTGCCAGCAGTTCCATTAGCTCCGGGCGCACAGATACGCAGTATTTT	CASSSISSGRTDTQYF
TRBV12-3/TRBV12-4	12	-	TRBJ2-1	-	TGTGCCAGCAGGTCAGGGGGGGATGAGCAGTTCTTC	CASRSGGDEQFF
TRBV7-3	16	TRBD1	TRBJ2-3	few	TGTGCCAGCAGCCCTAGGGGGACAGGGACAGGAGATACGCAGTATTTT	CASSPRGTGTGDTQYF
TRBV18	14	TRBD1	TRBJ1-6	-	TGTGCCAGCTCACCGCGGGACAGTGGATCACCCCTCCACTTT	CASSPRDSGSPLHF
TRBV7-2	13	-	TRBJ2-1	-	TGTGCCAGCAGCTGGACCCTGGGAAATGAGCAGTTCTTC	CASSWTLGNEQFF
TRBV7-2	14	-	TRBJ2-1	-	TGTGCCAGCAGCGTGGGACTTACCTACAATGAGCAGTTCTTC	CASSVGLTYNEQFF
TRBV6-1	13	-	TRBJ1-1	-	TGTGCCAGCAGTCGGTACGGGAACACTGAAGCTTTCTTT	CASSRYGNTEAFF
TRBV7-2	15	TRBD1	TRBJ2-7	-	TGTGCCAGCAGCTTAGATGGGACAGGGGGATACGAGCAGTACTTC	CASSLDGTGGYEQYF
TRBV6-2/TRBV6-3	13	TRBD1	TRBJ2-7	few	TGTGCCATCTCAGACAGGGGGGTTTACGAGCAGTACTTC	CAISDRGVYEQYF
TRBV7-9	15	TRBD1	TRBJ2-5	-	TGTGCCAGCAGATCCGGGACAGGACAAGAAGAGACCCAGTACTTC	CASRSGTGQEETQYF
TRBV11-2	15	TRBD1	TRBJ2-1	-	TGTGCCAGCAGCGGCCGGGACAGGTCCTTGGTAGGGCAGTTCTTC	CASSGRDRSLVGQFF
TRBV4-3	15	-	TRBJ2-3	-	TGCGCCAGCAGCCAAGTTGGGTCAGGCACAGATACGCAGTATTTT	CASSQVGSGTDTQYF
TRBV18	15	-	TRBJ1-6	-	TGTGCCAGCTCACCGGGCATCCCAAATAATTCACCCCTCCACTTT	CASSPGIPNNSPLHF
TRBV5-1	15	TRBD2	TRBJ2-1	-	TGCGCCAGCAGCTTACTAGCGGGAGATGTCAATGAGCAGTTCTTC	CASSLLAGDVNEQFF
TRBV12-3/TRBV12-4	13	TRBD1	TRBJ1-2	-	TGTGCCAGCAGTTGGGGACAGGAGAATAGCTACACCTTC	CASSWGQENSYTF
TRBV13	21	TRBD2	TRBJ2-6	few	TGTGCCAGCAGCTTGGGGCTAGCGGGTGCTGAAGGAGTATCTGGGGCCAACGTCCTGACTTTC	CASSLGLAGAEGVSGANVLTF
TRBV28	12	-	TRBJ2-5	-	TGTGCCAGCAGCAAAGTACAAGAGACCCAGTACTTC	CASSKVQETQYF
TRBV5-1	15	-	TRBJ2-5	-	TGCGCCAGCAGCTTGTTCCCGGGGGATGCAGAGACCCAGTACTTC	CASSLFPGDAETQYF
TRBV20-1	16	TRBD2	TRBJ2-3	many	TGCAGTGCTAGAGATCTCCCGGGGGGTCTCACAGATACGCAGTATTTT	CSARDLPGGLTDTQYF
TRBV27	15	-	TRBJ1-1	-	TGTGCCAGCCTCGGGTTGAGGGGCCCTAGGGGCGATGCTTTCTTT	CASLGLRGPRGDAFF
TRBV9	13	-	TRBJ1-1	few	TGTGCCAGCAGCACCCAGGGAGGCACTGAAGCTTTCTTT	CASSTQGGTEAFF
TRBV4-1	15	-	TRBJ2-5	few	TGCGCCAGCAGCCACTCCCTTGGGGGTGGAGAGACCCAGTACTTC	CASSHSLGGGETQYF
TRBV4-2	13	-	TRBJ2-7	-	TGTGCCAGCAGCCAAGGGTGGACGAACGAGCAGTACTTC	CASSQGWTNEQYF
TRBV12-3/TRBV12-4	14	-	TRBJ2-5	-	TGTGCCAGCACCCCCCAAGGCGAACAAGAGACCCAGTACTTC	CASTPQGEQETQYF
TRBV20-1	12	-	TRBJ1-1	few	TGCAGTGCTAGAGAGGGGAAAATAGAAGCTTTCTTT	CSAREGKIEAFF
TRBV12-3/TRBV12-4	17	TRBD2	TRBJ2-3	few	TGTGCCAGCAGCTCCGGACTAGCGGGGGCTTTCACAGATACGCAGTATTTT	CASSSGLAGAFTDTQYF
TRBV7-9	13	-	TRBJ2-1	few	TGTGCCAGCCCGGCGGGCCCTTACAATGAGCAGTTCTTC	CASPAGPYNEQFF
TRBV7-2	17	TRBD2	TRBJ2-1	-	TGTGCCAGCAGCGCGCAACTAGCGGGGGGTCGTTACAATGAGCAGTTCTTC	CASSAQLAGGRYNEQFF
TRBV29-1	14	-	TRBJ1-2	few	TGCAGCGTTGCGGGGATGCCGGCGATCTATGGCTACACCTTC	CSVAGMPAIYGYTF
TRBV20-1	13	-	TRBJ1-5	few	TGCAGTGCTAGAATGCTAAACAATCAGCCCCAGCATTTT	CSARMLNNQPQHF
TRBV29-1	11	-	TRBJ2-1	-	TGCAGCCCCATTATCAGTGATGAGCAGTTCTTC	CSPIISDEQFF
TRBV4-1	17	TRBD1	TRBJ2-5	-	TGCGCCAGCAGCCAAGGGCTTCCGGGACAGGGGCAAGAGACCCAGTACTTC	CASSQGLPGQGQETQYF
TRBV7-9	16	TRBD2	TRBJ2-7	many	TGTGCCAGCAGCTCGACTAGCGGGAGTTTTGGGTACGAGCAGTACTTC	CASSSTSGSFGYEQYF
TRBV10-3	15	TRBD1	TRBJ2-5	-	TGTGCCATCAGTGAGAGGGACAGGCGAGGGGAGACCCAGTACTTC	CAISERDRRGETQYF
TRBV12-3/TRBV12-4	11	-	TRBJ1-2	many	TGTGCCAGCAGCTTCCTAGGAGGCTACACCTTC	CASSFLGGYTF
TRBV28	14	TRBD2	TRBJ2-5	-	TGTGCCAGCAGTGCCGGGACTAGCGCAGAGACCCAGTACTTC	CASSAGTSAETQYF
TRBV6-1	13	-	TRBJ2-2	-	TGTGCCAGCAGACATCAGAACACCGGGGAGCTGTTTTTT	CASRHQNTGELFF
TRBV20-1	15	TRBD1	TRBJ2-7	-	TGCAGTGCTAGAGAAAGGGACAGGCCCTCCTACGAGCAGTACTTC	CSARERDRPSYEQYF
TRBV12-3/TRBV12-4	17	-	TRBJ1-1	-	TGTGCCAGCAGTTTAACGGAAGAATACCAGGGCAGGACTGAAGCTTTCTTT	CASSLTEEYQGRTEAFF
TRBV5-4	15	-	TRBJ2-7	-	TGTGCCAGCAGCTTAAGCGGCCCCATCGGGTACGAGCAGTACTTC	CASSLSGPIGYEQYF
TRBV10-3	16	TRBD1	TRBJ1-5	few	TGTGCCATCAGTGATAGGACAGGGGCAGGCAATCAGCCCCAGCATTTT	CAISDRTGAGNQPQHF
TRBV29-1	14	-	TRBJ1-1	few	TGCAGCCTCAGCCGGACAGCCATGAACACTGAAGCTTTCTTT	CSLSRTAMNTEAFF
TRBV7-3	16	-	TRBJ2-1	few	TGTGCCAGCAGCCCCTTGGGCGGGACCTCCTACAATGAGCAGTTCTTC	CASSPLGGTSYNEQFF